The rows below give T cell receptor beta chains drawn from one sample of a study of T cell responses to AZD1222 COVID-19 vaccine. Method: immunoSEQ multiplex PCR; TCRdb's copy keeps in-frame clones and lacks some. The data show 85,000 to 110,000 clones, 90% to 95% seen once. Sequenced here: peripheral blood, sampled on day 0 of AZD1222 vaccination. All receptors come from an adult in good health. Both conserved end residues are part of each CDR3. The order of the fields is V gene, clone size, D gene, J gene, CDR3 protein, CDR3 DNA. The D gene is left open where the match is weak. The size of a clone is reported for some rows only, either as once, few or many, or as a class for expanded clones.

TRBV28	-	-	TRBJ2-5	CASRTRGGRETQYF	TGTGCCAGCAGGACACGCGGAGGGCGAGAGACCCAGTACTTC
TRBV7-2	-	TRBD1	TRBJ1-1	CASSKTGDSRGTEAFF	TGTGCCAGCAGCAAAACAGGGGATTCAAGAGGCACTGAAGCTTTCTTT
TRBV6-5	-	TRBD2	TRBJ2-7	CASSYSTLAVSYEQYF	TGTGCCAGCAGTTACTCGACCCTAGCGGTCTCCTACGAGCAGTACTTC
TRBV11-2	-	-	TRBJ2-1	CASSLVIDSSYNEQFF	TGTGCCAGCAGCTTGGTGATTGACTCCTCCTACAATGAGCAGTTCTTC
TRBV5-4	-	-	TRBJ1-5	CASRNQPQHF	TGTGCCAGCAGGAATCAGCCCCAGCATTTT
TRBV7-2	-	-	TRBJ2-1	CASSLVGRRAYNEQFF	TGTGCCAGCAGCTTAGTGGGGCGGAGGGCGTACAATGAGCAGTTCTTC
TRBV9	few	-	TRBJ2-1	CASSVEGGIYNEQFF	TGTGCCAGCAGCGTAGAAGGTGGGATCTACAATGAGCAGTTCTTC
TRBV29-1	-	-	TRBJ2-1	CSSTSPNEQFF	TGCAGCAGTACCTCCCCCAATGAGCAGTTCTTC
TRBV29-1	-	TRBD1	TRBJ1-2	CSVRKGTGGSGYTF	TGCAGCGTCAGAAAGGGGACAGGGGGCTCTGGCTACACCTTC
TRBV7-6	-	-	TRBJ2-7	CASSLGDTSRYEQYF	TGTGCCAGCAGCTTAGGAGATACTAGCAGGTACGAGCAGTACTTC
TRBV7-9	-	-	TRBJ2-4	CASSPTGDIQYF	TGTGCCAGCAGCCCCACCGGGGACATTCAGTACTTC
TRBV19	once	TRBD1	TRBJ1-2	CASSIGQGRGYTF	TGTGCCAGTAGTATCGGACAGGGTCGTGGCTACACCTTC
TRBV25-1	-	-	TRBJ1-1	CASSESQGQGNTEAFF	TGTGCCAGCAGTGAATCCCAGGGGCAGGGGAACACTGAAGCTTTCTTT
TRBV14	-	-	TRBJ2-1	CASSQATTLGNEQFF	TGTGCCAGCAGCCAAGCGACGACGTTGGGCAATGAGCAGTTCTTC
TRBV3-1/TRBV3-2	-	-	TRBJ1-4	CASSHGGHKGANEKLFF	TGTGCCAGCAGCCATGGGGGACATAAAGGCGCTAATGAAAAACTGTTTTTT
TRBV7-6	once	-	TRBJ2-7	CASSLGAHEQYF	TGTGCCAGCAGCTTAGGCGCCCACGAGCAGTACTTC
TRBV7-2	-	TRBD2	TRBJ2-2	CASSSTSDVGELFF	TGTGCCAGCAGCTCGACTAGCGATGTCGGGGAGCTGTTTTTT
TRBV6-5	once	TRBD1	TRBJ1-4	CASSLDRKNEKLFF	TGTGCCAGCAGCCTGGACAGGAAGAATGAAAAACTGTTTTTT
TRBV6-1	-	-	TRBJ1-5	CASSEVDRRQPQHF	TGTGCCAGCAGTGAGGTTGACCGAAGACAGCCCCAGCATTTT
TRBV28	-	TRBD2	TRBJ2-5	CASSPRLAGYQETQYF	TGTGCCAGCAGTCCCCGACTAGCGGGGTACCAAGAGACCCAGTACTTC
TRBV30	-	-	TRBJ1-4	CACSSQVGEKLFF	TGTGCCTGCTCTAGCCAGGTTGGGGAAAAACTGTTTTTT
TRBV5-1	-	-	TRBJ2-2	CASSPGHLNTGELFF	TGCGCCAGCAGCCCGGGACACCTGAACACCGGGGAGCTGTTTTTT
TRBV28	-	TRBD1	TRBJ1-3	CASRGTGGSNTIYF	TGTGCCAGCAGGGGGACAGGGGGTTCGAACACCATATATTTT
TRBV20-1	-	-	TRBJ2-5	CSASVTTRETQYF	TGCAGTGCTAGTGTGACTACCCGAGAGACCCAGTACTTC
TRBV29-1	-	TRBD1	TRBJ1-5	CSVSRDSNDPQHF	TGCAGCGTTTCCCGGGACAGTAATGATCCCCAGCATTTT